This T cell receptor beta chain was recorded in a study of metastatic and nonmetastatic thyroid tumors. Across the whole study: Repertoire data that came from the blood and tumor or nodule tissue of malignant and benign thyroid patients were compared. Study-wide findings and caveats: In blood and tumor, TCR beta diversity was reportedly significantly higher in malignant thyroid tumors than in benign nodules.

V lost 5 bases and J 7 bases, leaving 12 bases between the germline ends. The CDR3 runs 14 residues. Germline V CDR1 and CDR2: MDHEN, SYDVKM. In the authors' workflow: A papillary thyroid cancer distant-metastasis classifier was built from CDR3 differences across clinicopathological groups. MiXCR re-clonotyped the PCR reads for TCRdb. TCRdb's processing, not the authors' own work, is the source of the V and J calls. This table has tens of thousands of clones, roughly a fifth appearing once. In regard to this clone: Its matching antigen is unknown.

Patients were all untreated before their thyroid surgery. This clonotype originated in a female donor with papillary thyroid cancer or a benign thyroid nodule (not recorded which). Some clones in this sample may be carry-over from other donors' samples. Sequenced sample: blood. The V gene is TRBV28, the J gene TRBJ1-6; TRBD1 might be the D (6 bases). CDR3 region: CASSPPGHNSPLHF. Here the CDR3 DNA reads TGTGCCAGCAGTCCGCCGGGACACAATTCACCCCTCCACTTT.